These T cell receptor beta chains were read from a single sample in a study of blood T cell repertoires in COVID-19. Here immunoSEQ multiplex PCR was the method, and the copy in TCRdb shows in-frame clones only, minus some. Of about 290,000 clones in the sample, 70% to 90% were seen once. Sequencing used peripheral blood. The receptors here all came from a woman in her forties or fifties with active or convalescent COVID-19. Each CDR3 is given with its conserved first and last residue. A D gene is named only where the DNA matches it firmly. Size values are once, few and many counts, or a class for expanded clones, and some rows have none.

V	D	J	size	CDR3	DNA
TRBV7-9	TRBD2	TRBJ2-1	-	CASSISGSSYNEQFF	TGTGCCAGCAGCATAAGCGGGAGCTCCTACAATGAGCAGTTCTTC
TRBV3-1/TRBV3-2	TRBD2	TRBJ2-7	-	CASSPNLAGVVEQYF	TGTGCCAGCAGCCCTAACCTAGCGGGAGTAGTCGAGCAGTACTTC
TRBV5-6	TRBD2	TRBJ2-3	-	CASSLTSGRTDTQYF	TGTGCCAGCAGCTTAACTAGCGGGAGAACAGATACGCAGTATTTT
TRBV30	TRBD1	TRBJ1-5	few	CAWSRDRYSNQPQHF	TGTGCCTGGAGTAGGGACAGATATAGCAATCAGCCCCAGCATTTT
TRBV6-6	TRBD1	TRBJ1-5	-	CASTRTGGNNQPQHF	TGTGCCAGCACCCGGACAGGGGGCAACAATCAGCCCCAGCATTTT
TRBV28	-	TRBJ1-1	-	CASQGSLNTEAFF	TGTGCCAGCCAGGGTTCCCTGAACACTGAAGCTTTCTTT
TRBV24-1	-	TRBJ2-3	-	CATRDRDTDTQYF	TGTGCCACCAGAGACAGAGACACAGATACGCAGTATTTT
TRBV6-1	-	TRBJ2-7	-	CASSDRGLSYEQYF	TGTGCCAGCAGTGACAGGGGCCTCTCCTACGAGCAGTACTTC
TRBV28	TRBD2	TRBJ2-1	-	CASSWAGLAYNEQFF	TGTGCCAGCAGTTGGGCGGGACTAGCGTACAATGAGCAGTTCTTC
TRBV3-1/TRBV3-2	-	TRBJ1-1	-	CASSQHALGGTEAFF	TGTGCCAGCAGCCAACACGCCCTAGGGGGTACTGAAGCTTTCTTT
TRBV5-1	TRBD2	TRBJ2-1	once	CASSSGLAGGRHEQFF	TGCGCCAGCAGCTCCGGACTAGCGGGAGGTAGACATGAGCAGTTCTTC
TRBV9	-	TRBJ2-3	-	CASSVGLPLTDTQYF	TGTGCCAGCAGCGTAGGACTGCCCCTCACAGATACGCAGTATTTT
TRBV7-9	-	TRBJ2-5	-	CASSLAAGMVETQYF	TGTGCCAGCAGCTTAGCCGCAGGGATGGTAGAGACCCAGTACTTC
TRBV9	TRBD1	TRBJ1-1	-	CASSVQGAVNTEAFF	TGTGCCAGCAGCGTTCAGGGGGCGGTGAACACTGAAGCTTTCTTT
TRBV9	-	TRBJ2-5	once	CASSPRTANQETQYF	TGTGCCAGCAGCCCCCGGACAGCCAACCAAGAGACCCAGTACTTC
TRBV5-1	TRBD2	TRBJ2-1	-	CASSLDPRLAGSSYNEQFF	TGCGCCAGCAGCTTGGATCCCCGACTAGCGGGGAGCTCCTACAATGAGCAGTTCTTC
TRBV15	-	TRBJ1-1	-	CATSSRGMAEAFF	TGTGCCACCAGCAGTAGGGGTATGGCTGAAGCTTTCTTT
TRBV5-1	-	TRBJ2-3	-	CASREGQQSTDTQYF	TGCGCCAGCAGGGAGGGACAGCAGAGCACAGATACGCAGTATTTT
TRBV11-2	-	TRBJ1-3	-	CASSLDWAGNTIYF	TGTGCCAGCAGCTTAGACTGGGCCGGAAACACCATATATTTT
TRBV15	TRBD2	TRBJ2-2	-	CATSDDGTSGYSNTGELFF	TGTGCCACCAGTGACGACGGGACTAGCGGCTACTCGAACACCGGGGAGCTGTTTTTT
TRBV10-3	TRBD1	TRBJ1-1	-	CAISARQGARTEAFF	TGTGCCATCAGTGCACGACAGGGGGCGAGAACTGAAGCTTTCTTT
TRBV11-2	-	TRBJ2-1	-	CASSLVDGTYNEQFF	TGTGCCAGCAGCTTAGTCGACGGGACCTACAATGAGCAGTTCTTC
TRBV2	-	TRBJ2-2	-	CASSEGAFYTGELFF	TGTGCCAGCAGTGAAGGGGCTTTCTACACCGGGGAGCTGTTTTTT
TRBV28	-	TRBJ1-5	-	CASTPTSGDNQPQHF	TGTGCCAGCACCCCTACAAGCGGAGACAATCAGCCCCAGCATTTT
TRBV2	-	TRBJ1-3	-	CASSSDRPTSGNTIYF	TGTGCCAGCAGTTCGGACAGACCAACCTCTGGAAACACCATATATTTT
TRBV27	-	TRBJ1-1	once	CASRATSITEAFF	TGTGCCAGCAGAGCGACGTCGATTACTGAAGCTTTCTTT
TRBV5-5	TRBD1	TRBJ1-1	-	CASNPTGYGTEAFF	TGTGCCAGCAACCCGACAGGGTACGGCACTGAAGCTTTCTTT